The 3 T cell receptor beta chains listed next were all sequenced from one sample in a study of blood T cell repertoires in COVID-19. Clones were read by immunoSEQ multiplex PCR, and TCRdb kept only the in-frame ones, dropping some. Of approximately 110,000 clones listed, roughly 74% were seen once; the top ten hold 6%. Sequenced sample: peripheral blood. These receptors were obtained from a man aged 80 or over with COVID-19, enrolled during active disease.

This CDR3 reads CASSNRGNTEAFF. The DNA of the CDR3 is TGTGCCAGTAGTAACAGGGGGAACACTGAAGCTTTCTTT. The chain couples TRBV19 to TRBJ1-1; TRBD1 matches 7 bases. The germline CDR1 and CDR2 sequences are LNHDA and SQIVND (reference sequence). The CDR3 totals 13 residues. After removal of 4 bases from V and 1 base from J, the junction contained 0 bases not matched to a gene.

This rearrangement joins TRBV11-3 to TRBJ2-1, with TRBD2 identical over 9 bases. Germline V gives CDR1 SGHNT, CDR2 YENEEA. This CDR3 has 16 residues. Unmatched junction bases numbered 6, after V lost 0 bases and J lost 6 bases. The CDR3 DNA sequence: TGTGCCAGCAGCTTAGATATGGGCGGGAGGGGCAATGAGCAGTTCTTC. Its protein product is CASSLDMGGRGNEQFF.

The V gene is TRBV2, the J gene TRBJ2-3; tentatively, D is TRBD2 (5 bases). With 4 bases removed from V and 5 bases from J, the gap between germline ends came to 7 bases. The V gene's germline CDR1 is SNHLY and CDR2 FYNNEI. CDR3 length equals 12 residues. This chain's CDR3 is CASSVRGDTQYF. CDR3 in DNA: TGTGCCAGCAGTGTTCGGGGAGATACGCAGTATTTT. The full variable domain, rest sourced from reference TRBV2 and TRBJ2-3, is EPEVTQTPSHQVTQMGQEVILRCVPISNHLYFYWYRQILGQKVEFLVSFYNNEISEKSEIFDDQFSVERPDGSNFTLKIRSTKLEDSAMYFCASSVRGDTQYFGPGTRLTVL.